The text below deals with one T cell receptor beta chain. Its cognate antigen is unknown. Primers for the PCR totalled 60 Vbeta and 13 Jbeta. Clones were sequenced by immunoSEQ multiplex PCR, and TCRdb holds only the in-frame ones, with some missing. The data show 160,000 or so clones, around four fifths seen once. V shed 6 bases and J 2 bases; nucleotides not matched to a gene: 4. The CDR3 covers 14 residues. Germline CDR1 MDHEN, CDR2 SYDVKM. The sample comes from a study of cytomegalovirus exposure and HLA in healthy donors. Broader study findings: When a later analysis compared HLA-associated TCR beta chains with equally common others, the HLA-associated chains turned out to be more clonally expanded and to have lower generation probabilities.

The gene calls are TRBV28 and TRBJ2-7; 10 bases line up with TRBD1. The receptor was isolated from a man younger than 45 in good health and CMV-seronegative. The specimen was PBMCs. DNA of the CDR3: TGTGCCAGCAGGGGGACAGGGGAAACCTACGAGCAGTACTTC. Its translation: CASRGTGETYEQYF.